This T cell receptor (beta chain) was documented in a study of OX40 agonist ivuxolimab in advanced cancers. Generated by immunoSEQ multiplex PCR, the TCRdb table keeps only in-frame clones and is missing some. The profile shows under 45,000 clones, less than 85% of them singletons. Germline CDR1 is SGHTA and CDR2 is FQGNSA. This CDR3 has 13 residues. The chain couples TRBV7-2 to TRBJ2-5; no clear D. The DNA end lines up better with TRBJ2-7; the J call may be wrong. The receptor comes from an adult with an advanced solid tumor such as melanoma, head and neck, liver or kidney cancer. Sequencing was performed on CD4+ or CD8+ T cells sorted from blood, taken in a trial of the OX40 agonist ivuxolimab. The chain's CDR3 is CASSLLAYYEQYF. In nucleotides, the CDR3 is TGTGCCAGCAGCTTATTGGCGTACTACGAGCAGTACTTC.